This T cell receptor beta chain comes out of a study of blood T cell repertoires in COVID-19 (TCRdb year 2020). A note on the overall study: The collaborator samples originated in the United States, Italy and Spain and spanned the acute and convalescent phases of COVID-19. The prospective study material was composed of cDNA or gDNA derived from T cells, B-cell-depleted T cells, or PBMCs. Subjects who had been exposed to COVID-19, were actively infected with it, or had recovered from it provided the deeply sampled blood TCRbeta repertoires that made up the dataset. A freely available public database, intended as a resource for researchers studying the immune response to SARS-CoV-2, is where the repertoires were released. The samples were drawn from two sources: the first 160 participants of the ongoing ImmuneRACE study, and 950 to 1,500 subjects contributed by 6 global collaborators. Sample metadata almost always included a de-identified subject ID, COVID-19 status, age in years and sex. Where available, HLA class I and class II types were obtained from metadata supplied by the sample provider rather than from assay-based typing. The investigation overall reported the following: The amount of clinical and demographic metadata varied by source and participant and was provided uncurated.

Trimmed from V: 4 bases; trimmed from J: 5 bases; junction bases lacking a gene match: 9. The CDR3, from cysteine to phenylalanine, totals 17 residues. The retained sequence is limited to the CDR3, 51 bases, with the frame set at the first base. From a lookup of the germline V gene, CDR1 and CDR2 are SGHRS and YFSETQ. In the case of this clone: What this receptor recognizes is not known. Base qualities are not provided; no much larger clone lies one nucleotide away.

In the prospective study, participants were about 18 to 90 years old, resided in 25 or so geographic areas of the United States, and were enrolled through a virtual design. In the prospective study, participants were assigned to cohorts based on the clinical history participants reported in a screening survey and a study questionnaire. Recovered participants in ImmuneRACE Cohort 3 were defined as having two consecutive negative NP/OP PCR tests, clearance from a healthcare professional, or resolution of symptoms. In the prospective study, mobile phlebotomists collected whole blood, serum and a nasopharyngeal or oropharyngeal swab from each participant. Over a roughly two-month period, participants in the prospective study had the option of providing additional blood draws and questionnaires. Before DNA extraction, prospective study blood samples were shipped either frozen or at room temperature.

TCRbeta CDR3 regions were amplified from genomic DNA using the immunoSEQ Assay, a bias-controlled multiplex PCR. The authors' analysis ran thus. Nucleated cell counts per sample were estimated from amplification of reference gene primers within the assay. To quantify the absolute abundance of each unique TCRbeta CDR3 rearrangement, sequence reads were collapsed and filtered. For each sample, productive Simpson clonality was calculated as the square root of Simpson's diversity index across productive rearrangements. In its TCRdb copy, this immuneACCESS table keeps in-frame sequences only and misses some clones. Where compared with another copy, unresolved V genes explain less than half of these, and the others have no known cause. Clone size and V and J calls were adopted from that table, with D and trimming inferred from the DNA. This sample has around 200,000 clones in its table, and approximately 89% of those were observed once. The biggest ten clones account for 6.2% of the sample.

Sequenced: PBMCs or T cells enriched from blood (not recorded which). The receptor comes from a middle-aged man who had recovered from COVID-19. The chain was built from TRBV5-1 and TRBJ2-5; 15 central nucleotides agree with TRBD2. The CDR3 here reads CASSEGLAGGWVETQYF. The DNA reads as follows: TGCGCCAGCAGCGAGGGACTAGCGGGAGGTTGGGTGGAGACCCAGTACTTC.